This T cell receptor beta chain stems from a study of blood T cell repertoires in COVID-19. Study-wide background: Both acute and convalescent COVID-19 samples were obtained from the United States, Italy and Spain. Sources were T cells, B-cell-depleted T cells, or PBMCs; the material itself was cDNA or gDNA.

Authors' processing steps: Estimation of nucleated cell counts was performed using reference gene primer amplification. The table came from immunoSEQ multiplex PCR; TCRdb's copy has only in-frame clones and leaves some out. Clonal size and the V and J genes are those of that table, whereas D and trimming came from the DNA. The sample contains some 270,000 clones, around nine tenths of which appear only once. Details on this clone: One junction end disagrees with the germline gene, perhaps due to a read error.

The specimen sequenced was peripheral blood. The sequence was obtained from a man between 35 and 55 years old with active or convalescent COVID-19.

The CDR3 sequence is CASSLAGRTHLNTEAFF. CDR3 nucleotides: TGTGCCAGCAGCCTAGCAGGGAGGACACATTTGAACACTGAAGCTTTCTTT. The V and J genes are TRBV7-2 and TRBJ1-1, with D perhaps matching TRBD1 (5 bases). This CDR3 comprises 17 residues. The germline gives CDR1 SGHTA, CDR2 FQGNSA.